These T cell receptor beta chains were read from a single sample in a study of breast tumors, draining lymph nodes, adjacent tissues. From the multiplex PCR reads, TCRdb called clonotypes with MiXCR, one entry per CDR3 protein. In the table there are more than 80,000 distinct CDR3 sequences, around 30% of which are singletons. The material sequenced was axillary lymph node tissue. All receptors come from a female donor with breast cancer. Some clones in this sample may be carry-over from other donors' samples. Both conserved end residues are part of each CDR3. The D gene is left open where the match is weak. A clone size is listed for some rows: how often the clone was seen (once, few, many), or a class if it is expanded.

V gene: TRBV7-9
clone size: -
J gene: TRBJ2-7
D gene: TRBD1
CDR3 DNA: TGTGCCAGCAGCTTTGAGACAGGGGGCGAGCAGTACTTC
CDR3 protein: CASSFETGGEQYF

V gene: TRBV29-1
clone size: many
J gene: TRBJ2-1
D gene: -
CDR3 DNA: TGCAGCGTTAAGGTAGGCTCCTACAATGAGCAGTTCTTC
CDR3 protein: CSVKVGSYNEQFF

V gene: TRBV29-1
clone size: -
J gene: TRBJ1-3
D gene: -
CDR3 DNA: TGCAGCGTTTTCACCGGAAACACCATATATTTT
CDR3 protein: CSVFTGNTIYF

V gene: TRBV5-1
clone size: many
J gene: TRBJ2-1
D gene: -
CDR3 DNA: TGCGCCAGCAGCACCGGGACACAGACCTACAATGAGCAGTTCTTC
CDR3 protein: CASSTGTQTYNEQFF

V gene: TRBV6-1
clone size: -
J gene: TRBJ2-2
D gene: TRBD1
CDR3 DNA: TGTGCCAGCGCCAGCCGGACAGGGGGCTTTGGCACCGGGGAGCTGTTTTTT
CDR3 protein: CASASRTGGFGTGELFF

V gene: TRBV4-1
clone size: many
J gene: TRBJ1-2
D gene: TRBD1
CDR3 DNA: TGCGCCAGCAGCGACGGACAGGGCTCCGGCTACACCTTC
CDR3 protein: CASSDGQGSGYTF

V gene: TRBV6-5
clone size: many
J gene: TRBJ1-2
D gene: TRBD1
CDR3 DNA: TGTGCCAGCAGTTACGGGGGGGTGACAGGGGGGAGCTATGGCTACACCTTC
CDR3 protein: CASSYGGVTGGSYGYTF

V gene: TRBV9
clone size: many
J gene: TRBJ2-3
D gene: TRBD1
CDR3 DNA: TGTGCCAGCAGCGTAGGGCTCGGACAGGGCACAGATACGCAGTATTTT
CDR3 protein: CASSVGLGQGTDTQYF

V gene: TRBV4-2
clone size: many
J gene: TRBJ2-2
D gene: -
CDR3 DNA: TGTGCCAGCAGCCAAGGGGTTATGAGGACCGGGGAGCTGTTTTTT
CDR3 protein: CASSQGVMRTGELFF

V gene: TRBV28
clone size: -
J gene: TRBJ2-3
D gene: -
CDR3 DNA: TGTGCCAACAGATTGGAAGCCGCGGGAAGCACAGATACGCAGTATTTT
CDR3 protein: CANRLEAAGSTDTQYF

V gene: TRBV20-1
clone size: -
J gene: TRBJ1-2
D gene: -
CDR3 DNA: TGCAGTGTTATGGACAGTTTCCTCAACTATGGCTACACCTTC
CDR3 protein: CSVMDSFLNYGYTF

V gene: TRBV20-1
clone size: many
J gene: TRBJ2-4
D gene: -
CDR3 DNA: TGCAGTGCTGGAGGACTGCCGCTAGCCAAAAACATTCAGTACTTC
CDR3 protein: CSAGGLPLAKNIQYF

V gene: TRBV7-4
clone size: many
J gene: TRBJ1-6
D gene: TRBD1
CDR3 DNA: TGTGCCAGCAGCTATGACAGGGGGCGTGGGAATTCACCCCTCCACTTT
CDR3 protein: CASSYDRGRGNSPLHF

V gene: TRBV6-5
clone size: many
J gene: TRBJ2-6
D gene: -
CDR3 DNA: TGTGCCAGCAGTGCGACATTCTCTGGGGCCAACGTCCTGACTTTC
CDR3 protein: CASSATFSGANVLTF

V gene: TRBV20-1
clone size: many
J gene: TRBJ1-2
D gene: TRBD1
CDR3 DNA: TGCAGTGCCTTAACAGGGGGCCACTATGGCTACACCTTC
CDR3 protein: CSALTGGHYGYTF

V gene: TRBV13
clone size: -
J gene: TRBJ2-2
D gene: -
CDR3 DNA: -
CDR3 protein: CASSSISPSILVTGLDAGELFF

V gene: TRBV12-3/TRBV12-4
clone size: -
J gene: TRBJ2-2
D gene: -
CDR3 DNA: TGTGCCAGCAGTTTAGGGGTCCCCGGGGAGCTGTTTTTT
CDR3 protein: CASSLGVPGELFF

V gene: TRBV6-5
clone size: many
J gene: TRBJ1-6
D gene: TRBD1
CDR3 DNA: TGTGCCAGCAGTCGGTCCGGGACAGGGGATTCACCCCTCCACTTT
CDR3 protein: CASSRSGTGDSPLHF

V gene: TRBV28
clone size: many
J gene: TRBJ2-5
D gene: TRBD1
CDR3 DNA: TGTGCCAGCAGTCAGGGGGCGCGGGAGACCCAGTACTTC
CDR3 protein: CASSQGARETQYF

V gene: TRBV29-1
clone size: -
J gene: TRBJ2-1
D gene: TRBD2
CDR3 DNA: TGCAGCGTTGAAGGGGGAGGGCTTAGCTCCTACAATGAGCAGTTCTTC
CDR3 protein: CSVEGGGLSSYNEQFF

V gene: TRBV20-1
clone size: once
J gene: TRBJ2-1
D gene: TRBD2
CDR3 DNA: TGCAGTGCCAGGGTAGCGGGGGGGTCCTACAATGAGCAGTTCTTC
CDR3 protein: CSARVAGGSYNEQFF

V gene: TRBV10-2
clone size: many
J gene: TRBJ2-1
D gene: TRBD2
CDR3 DNA: TGCGCCAGCAGCCCGGGACTAGCCTACAATGAGCAGTTCTTC
CDR3 protein: CASSPGLAYNEQFF

V gene: TRBV9
clone size: many
J gene: TRBJ2-5
D gene: TRBD2
CDR3 DNA: TGTGCCAGCAGCGGTAGCGGGAGCAGGGAGACCCAGTCCTTC
CDR3 protein: CASSGSGSRETQSF

V gene: TRBV29-1
clone size: many
J gene: TRBJ2-7
D gene: -
CDR3 DNA: TGCAGCGTTGAGGAGGGGCCCTACGAGCAGTACTTC
CDR3 protein: CSVEEGPYEQYF

V gene: TRBV4-1
clone size: many
J gene: TRBJ1-2
D gene: TRBD1
CDR3 DNA: TGCGCCAGCAGCCAAGCCGCCTTGACAGGGGGGGATGGCTACACCTTC
CDR3 protein: CASSQAALTGGDGYTF

V gene: TRBV10-3
clone size: many
J gene: TRBJ2-5
D gene: -
CDR3 DNA: TGTGCCATCAGTGATCACAGAAAAGAGACCCAGTACTTC
CDR3 protein: CAISDHRKETQYF